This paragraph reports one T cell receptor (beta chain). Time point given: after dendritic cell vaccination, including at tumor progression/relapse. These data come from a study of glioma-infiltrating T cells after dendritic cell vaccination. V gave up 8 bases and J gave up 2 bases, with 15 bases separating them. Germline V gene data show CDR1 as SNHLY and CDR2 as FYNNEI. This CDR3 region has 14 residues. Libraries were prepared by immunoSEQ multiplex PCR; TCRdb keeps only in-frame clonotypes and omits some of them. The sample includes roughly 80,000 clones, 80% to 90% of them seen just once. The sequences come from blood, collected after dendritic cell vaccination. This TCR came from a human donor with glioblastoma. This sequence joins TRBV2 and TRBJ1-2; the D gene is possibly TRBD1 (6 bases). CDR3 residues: CASGVDRSNYGYTF. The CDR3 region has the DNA TGTGCCAGCGGGGTAGACAGGTCGAACTATGGCTACACCTTC.